The 12 T cell receptor beta chains listed next were all sequenced from one sample in a study of shared clonotypes between healthy human individuals. Generated by immunoSEQ multiplex PCR, the TCRdb table keeps only in-frame clones and is missing some. The table includes roughly 700,000 clones, approximately 79% detected once. Sequencing was carried out using memory CD4+ T cells sorted from blood. The sample's subset: CD45RA-negative fraction. The receptors come from a woman in her twenties or thirties in good health.

Remarks on this clone: Other DNA sequences in the sample encode the same CDR3. V and J are TRBV5-5 and TRBJ2-7, with D perhaps given as TRBD1 or TRBD2 (5 bases each). The germline gives CDR1 SGHKS, CDR2 YYEKEE (reference sequence). Trimming took 0 bases from V and 3 from J, leaving 10 bases between them. The CDR3 covers 14 residues. CDR3 sequence reads: CASSLGPGGYEQYF. CDR3 DNA: TGTGCCAGCAGCTTGGGCCCTGGGGGCTACGAGCAGTACTTC.

This chain connects TRBV10-2 to TRBJ1-4; no clear D gene. This CDR3 spans 15 amino acids. The V end lost 2 bases, the J end lost 0 bases, and 7 bases lay between the germline ends. The germline V gene encodes CDR1 WSHSY and CDR2 SAAADI. Written as DNA, the CDR3 is TGCGCCAGCAGTGAGAACTCAGCAACTAATGAAAAACTGTTTTTT. This encodes CASSENSATNEKLFF.

The chain has TRBV2 and TRBJ1-1, with a weak D call TRBD1 (5 bases). The V end lost 3 bases, the J end lost 4 bases, and 12 bases lay between the germline ends. CDR3 length: 14 residues. The V gene's germline CDR1 is SNHLY and CDR2 FYNNEI. The CDR3 DNA reads TGTGCCAGCAGTGACTCAGGGCCACTCACTGAAGCTTTCTTT. This encodes CASSDSGPLTEAFF. Variable domain in full (rest from reference TRBV2 and TRBJ1-1): EPEVTQTPSHQVTQMGQEVILRCVPISNHLYFYWYRQILGQKVEFLVSFYNNEISEKSEIFDDQFSVERPDGSNFTLKIRSTKLEDSAMYFCASSDSGPLTEAFFGQGTRLTVV.

The chain combines TRBV6-1 with TRBJ2-2; possibly TRBD1 for D (6 bases). V was trimmed by 1 base and J by 14 bases, leaving 14 bases between them. Germline values: CDR1 MNHNS, CDR2 SASEGT. This CDR3 spans 13 amino acids. CDR3: CASSEEQGAHLFF. In nucleotides, the CDR3 is TGTGCCAGCAGTGAAGAACAGGGCGCCCATCTGTTTTTT.

The V and J genes are TRBV5-5 and TRBJ2-3; tentatively, D is TRBD1 or TRBD2 (6 bases each). Germline lookup yields CDR1 SGHKS and CDR2 YYEKEE (reference sequence). The CDR3 has 16 amino acids. The ends were cut back, 6 bases at V and 1 base at J, with 18 bases in the middle. CDR3 DNA sequence: TGTGCCAGCAACAAGCCAGGGGCTAGCGGCACAGATACGCAGTATTTT. Protein sequence: CASNKPGASGTDTQYF.

A note on this clone: The sample holds other DNA sequences that translate to the same CDR3. J is TRBJ1-1 and V is TRBV27, with D hard to call. The CDR3 is made up of 13 amino acids. V lost 2 bases and J 1 base, leaving 5 bases between the germline ends. Germline assignment: CDR1 MNHEY and CDR2 SMNVEV (reference sequence). CDR3 protein: CASSLSRNTEAFF. In DNA form, the CDR3 reads TGTGCCAGCAGTTTAAGCCGGAACACTGAAGCTTTCTTT.

This chain uses TRBV10-1 with TRBJ2-4, with D uncertain. Per the germline V gene, CDR1 is WNHNN and CDR2 is SYGVQD (reference sequence). The V gene lost 4 bases and the J gene lost 0 bases, with 10 bases spanning the gap. The CDR3 contains 15 residues. For the CDR3, the DNA is TGCGCCAGCAGTGTCAGGATGCTAGCCAAAAACATTCAGTACTTC. Translating it yields CASSVRMLAKNIQYF.

The rearrangement uses TRBV6-1 and TRBJ1-1; D remains unclear. The germline V gene encodes CDR1 MNHNS and CDR2 SASEGT. The V end lost 1 base, the J end lost 4 bases, and 10 bases lay between the germline ends. This CDR3 is built from 14 residues. CDR3 in DNA: TGTGCCAGCAGTGAAGGACAAGAAGTCACTGAAGCTTTCTTT. Protein product: CASSEGQEVTEAFF.

This clone has a handful of counts. Other DNA sequences of this sample code for an identical CDR3. The V call is TRBV6-4, the J call TRBJ2-2; D unresolved. V was cut by 3 bases and J by 2 bases, with 4 bases left in between. The length of the CDR3 is 13 residues. Germline V gene data show CDR1 as MRHNA and CDR2 as SNTAGT. The CDR3 reads CASSETNTGELFF. The DNA of the CDR3 is TGTGCCAGCAGTGAGACAAACACCGGGGAGCTGTTTTTT.

CDR3 nucleotide sequence: TGTGCCACCAGCAGAGAACAGGGATCTTACGGCTACACCTTC. It is translated as CATSREQGSYGYTF. The chain links TRBV15 to TRBJ1-2; the D gene is possibly TRBD1 (6 bases). The CDR3 extends over 14 amino acids. Germline V gene sequence: CDR1 LNHNV, CDR2 YYDKDF (reference sequence). V lost 0 bases, J lost 8 bases, and 13 bases lay in between. Full variable domain (remainder filled in from reference TRBV15 and TRBJ1-2): DAMVIQNPRYQVTQFGKPVTLSCSQTLNHNVMYWYQQKSSQAPKLLFHYYDKDFNNEADTPDNFQSRRPNTSFCFLDIRSPGLGDTAMYLCATSREQGSYGYTFGSGTRLTVV.

This clone was observed many times. The chain is built from TRBV7-9 and TRBJ2-1; D possibly matches TRBD1 or TRBD2 (5 bases each). The CDR3 extends over 17 amino acids. The V gene's germline CDR1 is SEHNR and CDR2 FQNEAQ (reference sequence). V was trimmed by 5 bases and J by 5 bases, leaving 22 bases between them. The CDR3 reads CASSRPGSPGRNNEQFF. The CDR3 DNA follows: TGTGCCAGCAGCCGGCCGGGTAGCCCGGGACGTAACAATGAGCAGTTCTTC.

The gene calls are TRBV6-6 and TRBJ2-3; 9 bases agree with TRBD2. V lost 6 bases and J lost 15; bases outside the gene matches: 16. The V gene's germline CDR1 is MNHNY and CDR2 SVGAGI (reference sequence). The CDR3 consists of 14 residues. The CDR3 loop reads CASRPPEGLASLYF. The CDR3 DNA sequence: TGTGCCAGCAGACCTCCCGAGGGACTAGCCAGCCTATATTTT.